This T cell receptor beta chain derives from a study of blood T cell repertoires in COVID-19. The length of the CDR3 is 15 residues. With V trimmed by 5 bases and J by 0 bases, 5 bases remained unmatched. CDR1 SGHAT and CDR2 FQNNGV come from the germline V gene. Sequencing was performed with immunoSEQ multiplex PCR; in TCRdb, only in-frame clones are kept and a portion is missing. The sample includes fewer than 350,000 clones, about 90% seen only once; the top ten take 1.5% to 2%. The study assigned cohorts using participant-reported clinical history. The sequence derives from a woman younger than 30 with acute COVID-19. Sequenced sample: PBMCs or T cells enriched from blood (not recorded which). The genes are TRBV11-2 and TRBJ2-3; TRBD2 agrees at 7 bases. The DNA for the CDR3 is TGTGCCAGCAGCCACTTGCGGGAGAGCACAGATACGCAGTATTTT. This translates into CASSHLRESTDTQYF.